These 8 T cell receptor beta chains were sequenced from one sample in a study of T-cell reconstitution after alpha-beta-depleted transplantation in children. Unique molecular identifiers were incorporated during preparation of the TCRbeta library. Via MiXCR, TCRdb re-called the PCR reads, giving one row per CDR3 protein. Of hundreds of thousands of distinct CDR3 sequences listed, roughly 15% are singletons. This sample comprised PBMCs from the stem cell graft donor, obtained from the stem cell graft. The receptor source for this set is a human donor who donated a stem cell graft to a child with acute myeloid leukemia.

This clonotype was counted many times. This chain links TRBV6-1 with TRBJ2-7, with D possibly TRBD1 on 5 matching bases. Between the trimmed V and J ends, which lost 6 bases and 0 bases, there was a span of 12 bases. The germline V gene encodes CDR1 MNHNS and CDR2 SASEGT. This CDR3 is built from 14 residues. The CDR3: CASSPLGVSYEQYF. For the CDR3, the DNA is TGTGCCAGCAGCCCCCTAGGGGTCTCCTACGAGCAGTACTTC.

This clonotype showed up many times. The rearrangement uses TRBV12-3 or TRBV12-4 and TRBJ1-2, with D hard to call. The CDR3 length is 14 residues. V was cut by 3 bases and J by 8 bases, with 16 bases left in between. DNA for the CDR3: TGTGCCAGCAGTTTTACCAACTCCATAGGCGGCTACACCTTC. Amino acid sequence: CASSFTNSIGGYTF.

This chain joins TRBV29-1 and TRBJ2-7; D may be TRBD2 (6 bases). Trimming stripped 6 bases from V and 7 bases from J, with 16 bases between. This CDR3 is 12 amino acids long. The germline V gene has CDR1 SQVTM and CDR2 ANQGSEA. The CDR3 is CSVQKARGEQYV. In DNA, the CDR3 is TGCAGCGTGCAAAAAGCGCGGGGTGAGCAGTACGTC.

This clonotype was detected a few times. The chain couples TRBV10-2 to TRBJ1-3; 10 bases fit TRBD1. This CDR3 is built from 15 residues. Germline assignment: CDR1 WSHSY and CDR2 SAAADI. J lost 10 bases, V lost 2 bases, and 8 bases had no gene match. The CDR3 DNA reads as TGCGCCAGCAGTGAGGGGACAGGGGCCGCGGGGACCATATATTTT. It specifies CASSEGTGAAGTIYF.

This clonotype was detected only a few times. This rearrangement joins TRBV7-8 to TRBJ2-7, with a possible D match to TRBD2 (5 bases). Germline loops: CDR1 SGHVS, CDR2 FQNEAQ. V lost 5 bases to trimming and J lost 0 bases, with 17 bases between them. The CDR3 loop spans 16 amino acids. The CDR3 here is CASSENDEGSSYEQYF. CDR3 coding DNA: TGTGCCAGCAGCGAGAATGATGAGGGAAGCTCCTACGAGCAGTACTTC.

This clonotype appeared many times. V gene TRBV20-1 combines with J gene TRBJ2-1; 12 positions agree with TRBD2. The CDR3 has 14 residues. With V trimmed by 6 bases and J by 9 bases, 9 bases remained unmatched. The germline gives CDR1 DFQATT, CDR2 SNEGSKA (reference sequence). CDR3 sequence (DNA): TGCAGTGCCACACTAGCGGGGGGCCGGGGTGAGCAGTTCTTC. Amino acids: CSATLAGGRGEQFF.

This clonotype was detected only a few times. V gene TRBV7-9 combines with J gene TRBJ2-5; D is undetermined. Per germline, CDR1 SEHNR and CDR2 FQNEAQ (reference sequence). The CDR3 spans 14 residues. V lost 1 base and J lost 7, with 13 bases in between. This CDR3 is CASSLERNEATQYF. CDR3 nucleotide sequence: TGTGCCAGCAGCTTAGAACGAAACGAGGCGACCCAGTACTTC.

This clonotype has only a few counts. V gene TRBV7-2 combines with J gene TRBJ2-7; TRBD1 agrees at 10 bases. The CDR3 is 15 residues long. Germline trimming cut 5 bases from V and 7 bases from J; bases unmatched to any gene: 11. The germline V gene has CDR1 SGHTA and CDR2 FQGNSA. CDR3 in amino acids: CASSPGQGEVGEQYV. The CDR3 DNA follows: TGTGCCAGCAGCCCTGGACAGGGGGAGGTGGGAGAGCAGTACGTC.